This TCR beta chain comes out of a study of cytomegalovirus exposure and HLA in healthy donors. As for the study in general: Per a later analysis, the 550 to 850 first-cohort and 110 or so validation repertoires shared one platform.

Using immunoSEQ multiplex PCR, the repertoire was profiled, and TCRdb retains in-frame clones only, with some absent. The sample records some 100,000 clones, more than 70% being singletons. Per germline, CDR1 MNHNS and CDR2 SASEGT. V lost 4 bases and J 0 bases, leaving 9 bases between the germline ends. The CDR3 sequence is 14 residues long. What was sequenced was PBMCs. This clonotype was obtained from a man in his late teens or twenties in good health and CMV-seronegative. The V call is TRBV6-1, the J call TRBJ1-1; D is unclear. CDR3: CASSARTVNTEAFF. The CDR3 region has the DNA TGTGCCAGCAGTGCCCGTACAGTGAACACTGAAGCTTTCTTT.